This T cell receptor beta chain appears in the sequencing data of a study of T-cell reconstitution after alpha-beta-depleted transplantation in children. TCRbeta library preparation incorporated unique molecular identifiers. Via MiXCR, TCRdb re-called the PCR reads, giving one row per CDR3 protein. The table includes some 300,000 distinct CDR3 sequences, almost 8% detected once. This clonotype was seen at least ten times. What it binds is unknown. Study-wide results and limits: After one year, T-cell counts and TCRbeta diversity mostly came from new T cells. Several hundred graft clones that had expanded were reportedly the source of alpha-beta T cells about two months after transplant.

This receptor was identified in a female patient between 2 and 15 years old who had a stem cell transplant for Fanconi anemia, so the T cells may come from the graft donor. Material: peripheral blood, obtained 360 days after TCRalphabeta/CD19-depleted stem cell transplant.

The CDR3: CATSEGDWGNGYTF. The DNA of the CDR3 is TGTGCCACCAGTGAAGGGGATTGGGGAAATGGCTACACCTTC. The chain uses TRBV24-1 and TRBJ1-2, with D perhaps matching TRBD1 (5 bases). V was shortened by 4 bases and J by 6 bases, with 14 bases between the two germline ends. This CDR3 has 14 residues. Germline CDR1 is KGHDR and CDR2 is SFDVKD.